The rows below give T cell receptor beta chains drawn from one sample of a study of T cells after yellow fever vaccination. TCRdb itself ran the 5' RACE reads through MiXCR, one entry per CDR3 protein. The sample comprises 500,000 to 550,000 distinct CDR3 sequences, 20% to 25% of which are singletons, and 15% to 20% rests with the top ten. The sequences come from PBMCs, collected approximately 22 days after the first yellow fever vaccination. Receptors originate from a man aged 18 to 30 who received the YFV17D yellow fever vaccine. Each CDR3 is given with its conserved first and last residue. A D gene is named only where the DNA matches it firmly. The size of a clone is reported for some rows only, either as once, few or many, or as a class for expanded clones.

DNA	CDR3	size	D	V	J
TGCGCCAGCAGCCAAGGTTCTTGGCGGGGGGCCTTCACAGATACGCAGTATTTT	CASSQGSWRGAFTDTQYF	few	TRBD2	TRBV4-3	TRBJ2-3
TGTGCCAGCAGCCCTCCGGGCCTTCCAGAGGTCAATGAGCAGTTCTTC	CASSPPGLPEVNEQFF	few	.	TRBV11-2	TRBJ2-1
TGTGCCACCAGCGCAGACAGAGGGAACCCTGTCTACACCTTC	CATSADRGNPVYTF	.	.	TRBV15	TRBJ1-2
TGTGCCAGCAGTTTAGGAGTGTTTAACACTGAAGCTTTCTTT	CASSLGVFNTEAFF	.	.	TRBV12-3/TRBV12-4	TRBJ1-1
TGCAGTGCTAGAGAACGAGCGGGGGGAGATACGCAGTATTTT	CSARERAGGDTQYF	.	TRBD2	TRBV20-1	TRBJ2-3
TGTGCCAGCAGCCCCTGGGGGGGGCCCCAAGAGACCCAGTACTTC	CASSPWGGPQETQYF	.	.	TRBV7-2	TRBJ2-5
TGTGCCAGCAGTTCTTGGACAGTCTATAGCAATCAGCCCCAGCATTTT	CASSSWTVYSNQPQHF	.	.	TRBV12-3/TRBV12-4	TRBJ1-5
TGTGCCTGGAGTGTAGGGGCTAGCGGGAAAGAGACCCAGTACTTC	CAWSVGASGKETQYF	.	TRBD2	TRBV30	TRBJ2-5
TGTGCCAGCAGTTTATTTGGGGATTCACCCCTCCACTTT	CASSLFGDSPLHF	few	.	TRBV12-3/TRBV12-4	TRBJ1-6
TGTGCCACCTCAAAGGGGGGCACAGATACGCAGTATTTT	CATSKGGTDTQYF	.	.	TRBV24-1	TRBJ2-3
TGTGCCAGCAGCTTCAGGGATGGTTCACCCCTCCACTTT	CASSFRDGSPLHF	many	.	TRBV7-2	TRBJ1-6
TGTGCCAGCACCCTTAAGAGGGCCAACGTCCTGACTTTC	CASTLKRANVLTF	.	.	TRBV2	TRBJ2-6
TGTGCCAGCAGTTACAAGCTAGGCACAGATACGCAGTATTTT	CASSYKLGTDTQYF	.	.	TRBV6-5	TRBJ2-3
TGCAGCACGAGGGCACACATGAACACCGGGGAGCTGTTTTTT	CSTRAHMNTGELFF	.	.	TRBV29-1	TRBJ2-2
TGTGCCAGCAGCTATTTTCGGGATACGCAGTATTTT	CASSYFRDTQYF	.	.	TRBV7-2	TRBJ2-3
TGTGCCAGCAGCTGGACTAGCGAGACCCAGTACTTC	CASSWTSETQYF	few	TRBD2	TRBV12-3/TRBV12-4	TRBJ2-5
TGCAGTTCGGCCAGGAGGTCTGAAGCTTTCTTT	CSSARRSEAFF	few	.	TRBV20-1	TRBJ1-1
TGTGCCAGCAGCCAAGCGCCCGGGGCCCGGTCACCCCTCCACTTT	CASSQAPGARSPLHF	few	.	TRBV3-1	TRBJ1-6